The source of this T cell receptor (beta chain) is a study of PD-1 blockade in classical Hodgkin lymphoma. Turning to the study itself: The nivolumab dose that patients received was 3 mg/kg, given intravenously every 2 weeks.

Study-level findings and limits: CD4+ but not CD8+ TCR diversity rose significantly by C4D1. Exclusion covered patients beginning nivolumab under 1 year post-ASCT.

The CDR3 loop spans 14 amino acids. The junction had 5 bases not matched to a gene; V was cut back by 4 bases and J by 2 bases. Per the germline V gene, CDR1 is GTSNPN and CDR2 is SVGIG (reference sequence). Profiling relied on immunoSEQ multiplex PCR, and the TCRdb table lists in-frame clones only, not all of them. The sample has tens of thousands of clones, 90% seen once. As concerns this clone: Its antigen is unknown.

Regarding time point: cycle 4 day 1 (C4D1), after five to seven weeks of nivolumab. All the patients suffered relapse after autologous stem cell transplantation, and brentuximab vedotin exposure differed. Sequencing used peripheral blood mononuclear cells (PBMCs), obtained before the fourth cycle of nivolumab. V gene TRBV30 combines with J gene TRBJ1-2; 9 nucleotides align to TRBD1. The sequence came from a human donor with classical Hodgkin lymphoma. The CDR3 protein is CAWTPDRGNYGYTF. The CDR3 region has the DNA TGTGCCTGGACCCCCGACAGGGGGAACTATGGCTACACCTTC.